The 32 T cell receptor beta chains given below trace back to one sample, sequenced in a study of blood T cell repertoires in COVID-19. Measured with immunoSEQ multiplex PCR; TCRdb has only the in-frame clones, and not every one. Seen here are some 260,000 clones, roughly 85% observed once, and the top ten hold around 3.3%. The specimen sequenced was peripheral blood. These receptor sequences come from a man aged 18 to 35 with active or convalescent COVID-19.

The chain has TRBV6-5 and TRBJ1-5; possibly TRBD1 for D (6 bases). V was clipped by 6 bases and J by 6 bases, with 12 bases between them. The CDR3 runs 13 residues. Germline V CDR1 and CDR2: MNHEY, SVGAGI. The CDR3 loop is CASRQGRGQPQHF. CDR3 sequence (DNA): TGTGCCAGCAGGCAGGGGAGGGGTCAGCCCCAGCATTTT.

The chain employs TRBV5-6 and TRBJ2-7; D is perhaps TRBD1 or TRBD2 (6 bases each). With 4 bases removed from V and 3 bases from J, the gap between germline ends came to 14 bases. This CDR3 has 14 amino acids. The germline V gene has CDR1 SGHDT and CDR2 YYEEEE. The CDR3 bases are TGTGCCAGCAGCCTGGGGGGCAGAAACTACGAGCAGTACTTC. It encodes CASSLGGRNYEQYF.

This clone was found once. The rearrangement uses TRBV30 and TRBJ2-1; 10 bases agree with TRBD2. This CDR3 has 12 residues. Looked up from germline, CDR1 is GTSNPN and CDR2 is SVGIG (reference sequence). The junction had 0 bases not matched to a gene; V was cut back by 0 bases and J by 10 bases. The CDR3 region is CAWSVLAGEQFF. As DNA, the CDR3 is TGTGCCTGGAGTGTACTAGCGGGGGAGCAGTTCTTC.

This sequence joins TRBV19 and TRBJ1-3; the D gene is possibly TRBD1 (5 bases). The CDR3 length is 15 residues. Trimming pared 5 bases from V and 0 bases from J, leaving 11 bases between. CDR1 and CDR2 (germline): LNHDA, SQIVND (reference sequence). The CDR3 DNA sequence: TGTGCCAGTAGTGCGGGGGAACACTCTGGAAACACCATATATTTT. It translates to CASSAGEHSGNTIYF.

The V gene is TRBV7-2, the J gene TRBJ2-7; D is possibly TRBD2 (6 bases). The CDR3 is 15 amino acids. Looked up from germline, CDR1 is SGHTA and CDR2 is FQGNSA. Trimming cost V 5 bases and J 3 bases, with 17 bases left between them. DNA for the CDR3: TGTGCCAGCAGCCCGAGGCGGGATCCAATCTACGAGCAGTACTTC. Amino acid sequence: CASSPRRDPIYEQYF. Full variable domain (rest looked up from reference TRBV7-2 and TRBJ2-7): GAGVSQSPSNKVTEKGKDVELRCDPISGHTALYWYRQSLGQGLEFLIYFQGNSAPDKSGLPSDRFSAERTGGSVSTLTIQRTQQEDSAVYLCASSPRRDPIYEQYFGPGTRLTVT.

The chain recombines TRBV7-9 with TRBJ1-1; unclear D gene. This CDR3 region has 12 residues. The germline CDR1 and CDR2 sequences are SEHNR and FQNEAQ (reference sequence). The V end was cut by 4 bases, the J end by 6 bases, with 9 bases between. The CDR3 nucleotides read TGTGCCAGCAGCTACGGGGTGGCTGAAGCTTTCTTT. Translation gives CASSYGVAEAFF.

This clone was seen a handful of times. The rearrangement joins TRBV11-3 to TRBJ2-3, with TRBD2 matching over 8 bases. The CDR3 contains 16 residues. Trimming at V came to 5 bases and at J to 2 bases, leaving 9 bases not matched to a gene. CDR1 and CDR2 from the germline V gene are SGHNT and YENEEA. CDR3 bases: TGTGCCAGCAGCCCGGGGGCGGGAGGACACACAGATACGCAGTATTTT. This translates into CASSPGAGGHTDTQYF.

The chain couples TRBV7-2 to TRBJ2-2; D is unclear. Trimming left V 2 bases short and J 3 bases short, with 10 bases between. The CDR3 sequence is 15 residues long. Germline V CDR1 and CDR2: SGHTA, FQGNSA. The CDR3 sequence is CASSLQRGDTGELFF. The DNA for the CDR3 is TGTGCCAGCAGCTTACAACGAGGTGACACCGGGGAGCTGTTTTTT.

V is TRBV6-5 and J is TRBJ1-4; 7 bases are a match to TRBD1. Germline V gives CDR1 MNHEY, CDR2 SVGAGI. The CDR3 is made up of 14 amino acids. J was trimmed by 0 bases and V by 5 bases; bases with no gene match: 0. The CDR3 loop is CASSQGATNEKLFF. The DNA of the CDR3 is TGTGCCAGCAGTCAGGGGGCAACTAATGAAAAACTGTTTTTT.

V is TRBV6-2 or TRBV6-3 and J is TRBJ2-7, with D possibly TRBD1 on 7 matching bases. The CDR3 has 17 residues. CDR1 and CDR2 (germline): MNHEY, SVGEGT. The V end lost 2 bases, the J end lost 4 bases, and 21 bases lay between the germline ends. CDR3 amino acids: CASSYASGGRGVYEQYF. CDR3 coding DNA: TGTGCCAGCAGTTACGCCAGCGGCGGCAGGGGGGTGTACGAGCAGTACTTC.

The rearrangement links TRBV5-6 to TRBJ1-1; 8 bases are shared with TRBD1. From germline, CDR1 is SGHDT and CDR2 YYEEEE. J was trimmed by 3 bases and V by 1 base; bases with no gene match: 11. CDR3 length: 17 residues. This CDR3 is CASSLRAGGDVDTEAFF. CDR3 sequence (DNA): TGTGCCAGCAGCTTGAGGGCAGGGGGCGATGTCGACACTGAAGCTTTCTTT.

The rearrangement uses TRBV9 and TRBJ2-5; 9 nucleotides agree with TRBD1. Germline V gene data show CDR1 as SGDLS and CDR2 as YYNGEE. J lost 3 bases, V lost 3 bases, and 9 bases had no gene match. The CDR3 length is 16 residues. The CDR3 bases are TGTGCCAGCAGCGCGGGGACAGGGAAAGGGAAAGAGACCCAGTACTTC. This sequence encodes CASSAGTGKGKETQYF.

CDR3 protein: CASRDRVSYNEQFF. CDR3 nucleotides: TGTGCCAGCAGGGACAGGGTTAGTTACAATGAGCAGTTCTTC. The chain is built from TRBV2 and TRBJ2-1; 8 positions match TRBD1. CDR1 SNHLY and CDR2 FYNNEI come from the germline V gene. The ends lost 6 bases at V and 4 bases at J; junction bases unmatched: 5. This CDR3 contains 14 residues.

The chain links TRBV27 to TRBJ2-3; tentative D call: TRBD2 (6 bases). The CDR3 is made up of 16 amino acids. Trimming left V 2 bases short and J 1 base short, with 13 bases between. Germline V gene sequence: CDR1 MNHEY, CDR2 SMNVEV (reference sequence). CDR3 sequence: CASSLLPGAGTDTQYF. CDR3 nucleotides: TGTGCCAGCAGTTTACTCCCGGGAGCGGGCACAGATACGCAGTATTTT.

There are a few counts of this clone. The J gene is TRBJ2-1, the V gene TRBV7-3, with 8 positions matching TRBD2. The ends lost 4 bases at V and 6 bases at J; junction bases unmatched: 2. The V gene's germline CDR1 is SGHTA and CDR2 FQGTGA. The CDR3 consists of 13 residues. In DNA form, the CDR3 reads TGTGCCAGCAGCTCCGGGACTAGCAATGAGCAGTTCTTC. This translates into CASSSGTSNEQFF.

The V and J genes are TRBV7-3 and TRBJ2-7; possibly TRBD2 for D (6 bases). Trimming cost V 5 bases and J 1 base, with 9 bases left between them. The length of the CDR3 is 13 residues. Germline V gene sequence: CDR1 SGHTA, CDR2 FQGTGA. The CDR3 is CASSPSGSYEQYF. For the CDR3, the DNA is TGTGCCAGCAGCCCCAGCGGGTCCTACGAGCAGTACTTC.

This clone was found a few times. This chain's CDR3 is CASSPKGQGGNSPLHF. The CDR3 nucleotides are TGTGCCAGCAGCCCAAAGGGACAGGGGGGGAATTCACCCCTCCACTTT. The chain joins TRBV7-8 to TRBJ1-6; 11 bases line up with TRBD1. V gave up 5 bases and J gave up 7 bases; unmatched junction bases: 7. This CDR3 has 16 amino acids. The germline gives CDR1 SGHVS, CDR2 FQNEAQ.

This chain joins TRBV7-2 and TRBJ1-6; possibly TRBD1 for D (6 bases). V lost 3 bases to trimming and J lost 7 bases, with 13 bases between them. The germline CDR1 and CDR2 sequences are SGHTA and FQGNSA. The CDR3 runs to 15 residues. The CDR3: CASSFYRVPNSPLHF. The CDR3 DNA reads TGTGCCAGCAGCTTTTACAGGGTACCCAATTCACCCCTCCACTTT.

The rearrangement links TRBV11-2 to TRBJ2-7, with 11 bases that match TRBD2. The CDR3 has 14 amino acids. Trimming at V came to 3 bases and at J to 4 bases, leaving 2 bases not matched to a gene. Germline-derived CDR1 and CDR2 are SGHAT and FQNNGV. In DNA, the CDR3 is TGTGCCAGCAGCTTCGGGACTAGCGGATACGAGCAGTACTTC. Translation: CASSFGTSGYEQYF.

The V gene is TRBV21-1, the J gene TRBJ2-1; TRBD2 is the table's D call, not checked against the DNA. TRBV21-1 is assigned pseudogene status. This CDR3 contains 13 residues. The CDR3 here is CARGLAGRDEQFF. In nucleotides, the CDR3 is TGTGCCAGAGGACTAGCGGGTCGGGATGAGCAGTTCTTC.

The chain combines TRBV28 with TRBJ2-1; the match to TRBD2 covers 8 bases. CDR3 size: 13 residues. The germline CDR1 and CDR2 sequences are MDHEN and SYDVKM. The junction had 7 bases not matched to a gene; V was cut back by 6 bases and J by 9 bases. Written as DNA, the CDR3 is TGTGCCAGCAGCCCGGGAGGGCCTGCTGAGCAGTTCTTC. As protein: CASSPGGPAEQFF.

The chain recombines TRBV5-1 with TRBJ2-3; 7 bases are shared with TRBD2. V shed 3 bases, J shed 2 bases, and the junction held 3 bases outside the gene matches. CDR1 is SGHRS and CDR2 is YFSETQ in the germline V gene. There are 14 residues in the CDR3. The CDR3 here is CASSYGGDTDTQYF. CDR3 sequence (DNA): TGCGCCAGCAGCTATGGGGGGGACACAGATACGCAGTATTTT.

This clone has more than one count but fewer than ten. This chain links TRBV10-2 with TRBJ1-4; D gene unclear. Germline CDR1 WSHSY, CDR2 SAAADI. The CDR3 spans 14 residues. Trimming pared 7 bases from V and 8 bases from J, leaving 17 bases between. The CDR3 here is CASTLTGSWEKLFF. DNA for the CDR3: TGCGCCAGCACCTTGACGGGGAGTTGGGAAAAACTGTTTTTT.

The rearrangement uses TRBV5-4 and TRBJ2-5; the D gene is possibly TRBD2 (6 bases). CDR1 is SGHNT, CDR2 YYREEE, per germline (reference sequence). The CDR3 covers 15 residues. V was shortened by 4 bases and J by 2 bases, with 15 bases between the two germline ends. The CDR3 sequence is CASSPKTSYQETQYF. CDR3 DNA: TGTGCCAGCAGCCCGAAGACTAGTTATCAAGAGACCCAGTACTTC.

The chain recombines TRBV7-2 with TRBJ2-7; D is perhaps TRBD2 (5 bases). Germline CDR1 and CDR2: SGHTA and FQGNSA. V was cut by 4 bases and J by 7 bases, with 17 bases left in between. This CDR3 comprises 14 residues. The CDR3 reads CASSSLGGPGEQYF. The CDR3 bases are TGTGCCAGCAGCTCGCTCGGAGGTCCCGGGGAGCAGTACTTC.

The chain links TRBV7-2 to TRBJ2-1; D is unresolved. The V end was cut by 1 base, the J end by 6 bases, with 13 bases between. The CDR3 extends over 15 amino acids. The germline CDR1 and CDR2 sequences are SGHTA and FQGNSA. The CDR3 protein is CASSLVSRSGNEQFF. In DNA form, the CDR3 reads TGTGCCAGCAGCTTAGTCTCTAGATCGGGCAATGAGCAGTTCTTC.

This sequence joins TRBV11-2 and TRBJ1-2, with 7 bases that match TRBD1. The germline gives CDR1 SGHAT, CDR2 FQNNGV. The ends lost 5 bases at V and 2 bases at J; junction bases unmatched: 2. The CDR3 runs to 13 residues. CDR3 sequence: CASSPGQNYGYTF. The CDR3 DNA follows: TGTGCCAGCAGCCCGGGACAGAACTATGGCTACACCTTC.

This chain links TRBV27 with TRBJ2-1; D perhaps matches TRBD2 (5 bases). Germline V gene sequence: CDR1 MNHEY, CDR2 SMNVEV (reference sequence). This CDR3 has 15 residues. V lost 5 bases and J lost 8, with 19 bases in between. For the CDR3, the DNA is TGTGCCAGCAGTCCCCCCGGGGTAGGGTACGATGAGCAGTTCTTC. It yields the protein CASSPPGVGYDEQFF.

The CDR3 here is CASSLGRNYGYTF. The CDR3 nucleotides are TGTGCCAGCAGCTTAGGCAGAAACTATGGCTACACCTTC. The chain joins TRBV11-2 to TRBJ1-2; D remains ambiguous. Trimming pared 1 base from V and 2 bases from J, leaving 5 bases between. The CDR3 totals 13 residues. CDR1 SGHAT and CDR2 FQNNGV come from the germline V gene.

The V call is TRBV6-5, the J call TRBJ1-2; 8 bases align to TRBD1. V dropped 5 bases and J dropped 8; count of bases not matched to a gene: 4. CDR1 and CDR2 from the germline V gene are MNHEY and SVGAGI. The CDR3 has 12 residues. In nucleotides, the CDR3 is TGTGCCAGCAGTCCAGGGACAGGAGGCTACACCTTC. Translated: CASSPGTGGYTF.

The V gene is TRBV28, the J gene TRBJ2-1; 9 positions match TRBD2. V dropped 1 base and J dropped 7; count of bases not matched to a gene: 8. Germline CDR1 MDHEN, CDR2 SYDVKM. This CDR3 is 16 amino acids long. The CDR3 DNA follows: TGTGCCAGCAGTTTATTGTCTAGCGGGACGGAGAATGAGCAGTTCTTC. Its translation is CASSLLSSGTENEQFF.

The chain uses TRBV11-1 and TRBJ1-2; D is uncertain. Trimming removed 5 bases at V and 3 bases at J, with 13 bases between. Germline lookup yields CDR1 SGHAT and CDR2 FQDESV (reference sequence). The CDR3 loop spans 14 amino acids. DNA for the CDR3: TGTGCCAGCAGCCTGGACGGGAGGGACTATGGCTACACCTTC. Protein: CASSLDGRDYGYTF. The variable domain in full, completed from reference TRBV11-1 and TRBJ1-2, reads EAEVAQSPRYKITEKSQAVAFWCDPISGHATLYWYRQILGQGPELLVQFQDESVVDDSQLPKDRFSAERLKGVDSTLKIQPAELGDSAMYLCASSLDGRDYGYTFGSGTRLTVV.